These 18 T cell receptor beta chains share one sample of origin, sequenced in a study of response to subunit inactivated influenza vaccine. In TCRdb, the RT-PCR reads were re-called with MiXCR into one record per CDR3 protein. The profile covers 750,000 to 850,000 distinct CDR3 sequences, with 15% to 20% appearing a single time and approximately 11% taken by the ten largest. The sequenced sample was PBMCs from blood, obtained more than 4 days after vaccination. Every receptor here comes from a man aged 50 or older who received an inactivated influenza vaccine.

The chain combines TRBV19 with TRBJ2-7; D is undetermined. Germline V gene sequence: CDR1 LNHDA, CDR2 SQIVND (reference sequence). CDR3 length: 15 amino acids. V was cut by 4 bases and J by 3 bases, with 16 bases left in between. The CDR3 reads CASSNNYANYYEQYF. The CDR3 DNA is TGTGCCAGTAGTAATAACTATGCAAACTACTACGAGCAGTACTTC.

The rearrangement links TRBV12-3 or TRBV12-4 to TRBJ1-4, with TRBD1 matching over 10 bases. This CDR3 has 15 residues. V lost 6 bases and J lost 6; bases outside the gene matches: 7. DNA for the CDR3: TGTGCCAGCAGCTCCGGGACAGGGGAATATGAAAAACTGTTTTTT. It translates to CASSSGTGEYEKLFF.

This clonotype was seen a handful of times. The chain is built from TRBV5-1 and TRBJ2-4, with a weak D call TRBD1 (6 bases). Trimming removed 4 bases from V and 2 bases from J, with 13 bases in between. The CDR3 is 15 amino acids. Germline CDR1 SGHRS, CDR2 YFSETQ. In DNA form, the CDR3 reads TGCGCCAGCAGCGACAACACAGGGCCCAAAAACATTCAGTACTTC. Translating it yields CASSDNTGPKNIQYF.

This clonotype was detected ten times or more. CDR3 protein: CSVEDGGRLAQYF. The CDR3 nucleotides are TGCAGCGTTGAAGATGGGGGCAGGTTGGCCCAGTACTTC. The rearrangement links TRBV29-1 to TRBJ2-5, with TRBD1 as a possible D gene (6 bases). The CDR3 has 13 residues. Germline CDR1 reads SQVTM; CDR2 reads ANQGSEA. Trimming left V 0 bases short and J 9 bases short, with 14 bases between.

This chain joins TRBV6-1 and TRBJ2-7, with 9 positions matching TRBD1. CDR1 is MNHNS, CDR2 SASEGT, per germline. V trimming: 11 bases; J trimming: 0 bases; junction bases outside the gene matches: 17. The CDR3 has 17 amino acids. The DNA of the CDR3 is TGTGCCGCATCATCATCTGCCGGGACAGGGAGCTCCTACGAGCAGTACTTC. This translates into CAASSSAGTGSSYEQYF.

The V gene is TRBV10-3, the J gene TRBJ2-5; weak D call: TRBD1 (6 bases). The germline V gene has CDR1 ENHRY and CDR2 SYGVKD. V lost 1 base, J lost 2 bases, and 8 bases lay in between. CDR3 length equals 14 residues. This chain's CDR3 is CAISEFTGQETQYF. CDR3 DNA: TGTGCCATCAGTGAGTTTACAGGGCAAGAGACCCAGTACTTC.

The rearrangement links TRBV12-3 or TRBV12-4 to TRBJ1-6, with no clear D. The CDR3 totals 12 residues. V gave up 1 base and J gave up 8 bases, with 3 bases separating them. CDR3 sequence reads: CASSLDYSPLHF. The CDR3 DNA follows: TGTGCCAGCAGTTTAGACTATTCACCCCTCCACTTT.

J is TRBJ2-5 and V is TRBV7-9; 9 bases are a match to TRBD1. The CDR3 is 17 residues long. Germline CDR1 and CDR2: SEHNR and FQNEAQ (reference sequence). Trimming cost V 10 bases and J 5 bases; bases outside gene matches: 20. The CDR3 DNA reads as TGTGCCACCCTGGGGGGACAGGGACATGAGGCCTGGGAGACCCAGTACTTC. Amino acids: CATLGGQGHEAWETQYF.

This clonotype was counted many times. The chain combines TRBV29-1 with TRBJ2-7; D possibly uses TRBD1 or TRBD2 (5 bases each). The germline V gene encodes CDR1 SQVTM and CDR2 ANQGSEA. This CDR3 is built from 11 residues. V was clipped by 5 bases and J by 6 bases, with 11 bases between them. The CDR3 DNA reads TGCAGCGTTTCGAAGGGGAGCGAGCAGTACTTC. This encodes CSVSKGSEQYF.

This clonotype was recorded a few times. The chain has TRBV5-1 and TRBJ2-7, with 9 bases that match TRBD1. Germline loops: CDR1 SGHRS, CDR2 YFSETQ. The CDR3 runs 17 residues. The J segment lost 5 bases and the V segment lost 4 bases, leaving 16 bases of the junction unmatched. The CDR3: CASSRWARQGVIDEQYF. The CDR3 nucleotides read TGCGCCAGCAGCCGTTGGGCCAGACAGGGGGTAATCGACGAGCAGTACTTC.

This clonotype was observed a handful of times. The V and J genes are TRBV4-1 and TRBJ2-7; 7 positions agree with TRBD2. Germline values: CDR1 MGHRA, CDR2 YSYEKL. Germline trimming cut 0 bases from V and 2 bases from J; bases unmatched to any gene: 4. The CDR3 spans 15 residues. The CDR3 nucleotides are TGCGCCAGCAGCCAAGATCCGACTAGCCCCTACGAGCAGTACTTC. Its translation: CASSQDPTSPYEQYF.

This clonotype was detected a few times. The chain uses TRBV6-1 and TRBJ2-2, with D unresolved. V was shortened by 6 bases and J by 0 bases, with 11 bases between the two germline ends. CDR1 MNHNS and CDR2 SASEGT come from the germline V gene. This CDR3 is 15 amino acids long. CDR3 residues: CASSPGRTNTGELFF. The CDR3 nucleotides read TGTGCCAGCAGCCCCGGACGAACGAACACCGGGGAGCTGTTTTTT.

The sample holds a few counts of this clonotype. The CDR3 loop reads CASSQDRSAHQHF. CDR3 coding DNA: TGCGCCAGCAGCCAAGATCGGTCAGCTCACCAGCATTTT. The V gene is TRBV4-3, the J gene TRBJ1-5; D remains ambiguous. V shed 0 bases and J shed 12 bases, with 12 bases lying between them. The V gene's germline CDR1 is LGHNA and CDR2 YSLEER. There are 13 residues in the CDR3.

The gene calls are TRBV4-2 and TRBJ1-5, with D unclear. V was cut by 0 bases and J by 9 bases, with 15 bases left in between. This CDR3 spans 15 amino acids. Germline loops: CDR1 LGHNA, CDR2 YNFKEQ. CDR3 nucleotide sequence: TGTGCCAGCAGCCAAGATGGGGAGGGCCCCCGGCCCCAGCATTTT. This sequence encodes CASSQDGEGPRPQHF.

This clonotype was detected only a few times. The chain is built from TRBV5-1 and TRBJ1-1, with 7 bases lining up with TRBD1. The CDR3 consists of 14 residues. With 5 bases clipped from V and 1 base from J, the junction kept 5 bases outside the gene matches. The V gene's germline CDR1 is SGHRS and CDR2 YFSETQ. CDR3 coding DNA: TGCGCCAGCAGTGGGGACAGTACGAACACTGAAGCTTTCTTT. It yields the protein CASSGDSTNTEAFF.

This clonotype was observed a handful of times. The chain joins TRBV20-1 to TRBJ2-1; 11 bases are shared with TRBD2. The CDR3 runs to 14 residues. The germline V gene has CDR1 DFQATT and CDR2 SNEGSKA (reference sequence). V lost 8 bases to trimming and J lost 4 bases; unmatched junction nucleotides: 7. The DNA for the CDR3 is TGCAGTTTACCGACTAGCGGGGCTTACAATGAGCAGTTCTTC. This codes for CSLPTSGAYNEQFF.

The chain is built from TRBV6-1 and TRBJ2-7, with D perhaps matching TRBD1 (6 bases). The CDR3 runs to 17 residues. The V end was cut by 2 bases, the J end by 0 bases, with 17 bases between. From germline, CDR1 is MNHNS and CDR2 SASEGT. CDR3 nucleotide sequence: TGTGCCAGCAGTGAACTCATGACAGGTGGTAGCTCCTACGAGCAGTACTTC. It is translated as CASSELMTGGSSYEQYF.

This clonotype was observed a handful of times. The J gene is TRBJ2-7, the V gene TRBV11-2; D gene ambiguous. There are 14 residues in the CDR3. V dropped 8 bases and J dropped 5 bases, with 19 bases sitting between them. Per the germline V gene, CDR1 is SGHAT and CDR2 is FQNNGV. CDR3 DNA sequence: TGTGCCAGCGACAAACTCAGAGGAATGGACGAGCAGTACTTC. Translating gives CASDKLRGMDEQYF.